This TCR beta chain was sequenced in a study of blood T cell repertoires in COVID-19. Study summary: The United States, Italy and Spain supplied acute and convalescent COVID-19 samples. Nucleic acid was either cDNA or gDNA, and it came from T cells, B-cell-depleted T cells, or PBMCs.

Participants were placed into cohorts based on the clinical history they reported. The CDR3 extends over 15 amino acids. Per germline, CDR1 LNHDA and CDR2 SQIVND (reference sequence). V gave up 4 bases and J gave up 7 bases; unmatched junction bases: 3. Original handling: How many nucleated cells were present was estimated from reference gene primer amplification. Data came from immunoSEQ multiplex PCR; TCRdb stores just in-frame clones and leaves some out. V and J calls and clone size are copied from that table; D and trimming were computed from the DNA. The sample records approximately 270,000 clones, approximately 90% being singletons.

Source material: PBMCs or T cells enriched from blood (not recorded which). This sequence originates from a woman aged 30 to 39 with acute COVID-19. The chain employs TRBV19 and TRBJ2-1; 14 bases fit TRBD2. The DNA for the CDR3 is TGTGCCAGTAGTAGAGGGACTAGCGGGAGAAATGAGCAGTTCTTC. The encoded protein is CASSRGTSGRNEQFF.